The 20 T cell receptor beta chains below come from one sample, sequenced in a study of vaccination and CD4 T cells after COVID-19. Their specific antigens are unknown. Treatment noted: roughly 10-day PBMC culture with coronavirus spike peptide pools or control peptides (ViraFEST assay). Once obtained from cultured CD4+ T cells, the DNA was sequenced using the Oncomine TCR Beta short-read assay. MiXCR was run by TCRdb on the PCR reads, yielding one entry per CDR3 protein. This sample has about 20,000 distinct CDR3 sequences; 40% to 55% occur once, and the top ten carry around 2.9%. The starting material was CD4+ T cells from blood, cultured in vitro, obtained after SARS-CoV-2 vaccination. These receptors all come from a human donor who had recovered from COVID-19.

This clonotype has a single count. The rearrangement links TRBV15 to TRBJ2-7; the D is unclear. The V gene's germline CDR1 is LNHNV and CDR2 YYDKDF (reference sequence). The CDR3 consists of 11 residues. V was trimmed by 0 bases and J by 11 bases, leaving 8 bases between them. The CDR3 bases are TGTGCCACCAGCAGAGATCGGATGGAGTACTTC. It yields the protein CATSRDRMEYF.

The chain is built from TRBV7-2 and TRBJ2-5, with D possibly TRBD1 on 5 matching bases. The CDR3 loop spans 14 amino acids. Between the trimmed V and J ends, which lost 5 bases and 0 bases, there was a span of 10 bases. Looked up from germline, CDR1 is SGHTA and CDR2 is FQGNSA. For the CDR3, the DNA is TGTGCCAGCAGCCAGACAGACAACCAAGAGACCCAGTACTTC. The encoded protein is CASSQTDNQETQYF.

The gene calls are TRBV7-2 and TRBJ2-2; 8 bases line up with TRBD2. V lost 5 bases to trimming and J lost 5 bases; unmatched junction nucleotides: 10. The CDR3 consists of 16 residues. Germline loops: CDR1 SGHTA, CDR2 FQGNSA. The chain's CDR3 is CASSPRVSGATGELFF. The CDR3 region has the DNA TGTGCCAGCAGCCCCCGGGTTAGCGGGGCTACCGGGGAGCTGTTTTTT.

V gene TRBV7-9 combines with J gene TRBJ1-1; D unresolved. The V end was cut by 4 bases, the J end by 7 bases, with 10 bases between. The germline V gene has CDR1 SEHNR and CDR2 FQNEAQ (reference sequence). The CDR3 is 12 residues long. The CDR3 spells CASSSGMGEAFF. CDR3 sequence (DNA): TGTGCCAGCAGCTCGGGTATGGGTGAAGCTTTCTTT.

Only a few counts were recorded for this clonotype. The chain recombines TRBV24-1 with TRBJ1-1, with 8 bases that match TRBD1. The CDR3 is made up of 13 amino acids. V shed 10 bases and J 1 base; nucleotides not matched to a gene: 4. Germline values: CDR1 KGHDR, CDR2 SFDVKD. The CDR3 here is CATRTGRNTEAFF. In DNA form, the CDR3 reads TGTGCCACGCGGACAGGGAGGAACACTGAAGCTTTCTTT.

This clonotype has just a few counts. The V and J genes are TRBV7-6 and TRBJ1-2, with a possible D match to TRBD1 (5 bases). Trimming pared 4 bases from V and 7 bases from J, leaving 10 bases between. The CDR3 covers 12 residues. CDR1 is SGHVS, CDR2 FNYEAQ, per germline. The CDR3 region is CASSSQGSGYTF. CDR3 nucleotide sequence: TGTGCCAGCAGCTCGCAGGGATCTGGCTACACCTTC.

This clonotype was observed a handful of times. The chain has TRBV28 and TRBJ1-1; D call uncertain. V lost 2 bases and J 4 bases, leaving 11 bases between the germline ends. This CDR3 has 14 amino acids. The germline V gene has CDR1 MDHEN and CDR2 SYDVKM. CDR3 region: CASSLPGKGTEAFF. For the CDR3, the DNA is TGTGCCAGCAGTTTACCGGGAAAGGGCACTGAAGCTTTCTTT.

This CDR3 reads CASSPLGSSEAFF. The CDR3 DNA sequence: TGTGCCAGCAGTCCGTTGGGATCCTCCGAGGCTTTCTTT. The gene calls are TRBV12-3 or TRBV12-4 and TRBJ1-1; D call uncertain. CDR3 size: 13 residues. V was clipped by 5 bases and J by 11 bases, with 18 bases between them.

J is TRBJ2-7 and V is TRBV5-1, with D unresolved. Trimming stripped 0 bases from V and 0 bases from J, with 7 bases between. The germline V gene has CDR1 SGHRS and CDR2 YFSETQ. CDR3 length: 14 amino acids. The CDR3 loop reads CASSLDGTSYEQYF. The CDR3 nucleotides are TGCGCCAGCAGCTTGGATGGAACCTCCTACGAGCAGTACTTC. Using reference TRBV5-1 and TRBJ2-7 for the parts outside the CDR3, the full variable domain is KAGVTQTPRYLIKTRGQQVTLSCSPISGHRSVSWYQQTPGQGLQFLFEYFSETQRNKGNFPGRFSGRQFSNSRSEMNVSTLELGDSALYLCASSLDGTSYEQYFGPGTRLTVT.

The V gene is TRBV6-1, the J gene TRBJ2-5, with D unresolved. CDR3 length: 13 amino acids. V lost 4 bases and J 5 bases, leaving 11 bases between the germline ends. Germline lookup yields CDR1 MNHNS and CDR2 SASEGT. The CDR3: CASSGAGWETQYF. CDR3 DNA sequence: TGTGCCAGCAGTGGGGCTGGTTGGGAGACCCAGTACTTC.

V gene TRBV19 combines with J gene TRBJ1-2; D gene uncertain. Germline V CDR1 and CDR2: LNHDA, SQIVND (reference sequence). The CDR3 is 14 residues long. The V and J ends lost 8 bases and 2 bases respectively, with 15 bases between them. In DNA form, the CDR3 reads TGTGCCAGTTTATTGACCGGAGGAAACTATGGCTACACCTTC. Encoded protein: CASLLTGGNYGYTF.

This clonotype was observed a handful of times. The chain combines TRBV20-1 with TRBJ2-3; 10 nucleotides line up with TRBD2. V gave up 7 bases and J gave up 1 base; unmatched junction bases: 2. Germline CDR1 DFQATT, CDR2 SNEGSKA (reference sequence). The CDR3 covers 13 residues. CDR3 coding DNA: TGCAGTGTGGGGACTAGCGGCACAGATACGCAGTATTTT. Protein: CSVGTSGTDTQYF.

This clonotype has just a few counts. The chain combines TRBV6-2 or TRBV6-3 with TRBJ1-5; maybe TRBD1 (6 bases). This CDR3 has 14 residues. Germline assignment: CDR1 MNHEY and CDR2 SVGEGT. Trimming removed 7 bases from V and 7 bases from J, with 17 bases in between. CDR3 amino acids: CASTPEGGWQPQHF. In DNA, the CDR3 is TGTGCCAGCACCCCGGAGGGGGGATGGCAGCCCCAGCATTTT.

CDR3 bases: TGTGCCAGCAGTGCCCGGGGCTCGTCCCAATGGGGCTACACCTTC. It yields the protein CASSARGSSQWGYTF. The V call is TRBV6-4, the J call TRBJ1-2, with a weak D call TRBD1 (5 bases). The CDR3 consists of 15 residues. Germline loops: CDR1 MRHNA, CDR2 SNTAGT. Trimming left V 4 bases short and J 8 bases short, with 20 bases between.

This clonotype showed up just a few times. The chain employs TRBV6-1 and TRBJ1-6, with D perhaps matching TRBD1 (5 bases). The length of the CDR3 is 15 residues. V was clipped by 7 bases and J by 0 bases, with 10 bases between them. The germline CDR1 and CDR2 sequences are MNHNS and SASEGT. This chain's CDR3 is CASKPGSSYNSPLHF. The CDR3 DNA reads as TGTGCCAGCAAGCCAGGGAGCTCCTATAATTCACCCCTCCACTTT.

J is TRBJ1-1 and V is TRBV6-5; TRBD1 is a possible D gene (6 bases). The CDR3 length is 14 residues. The germline CDR1 and CDR2 sequences are MNHEY and SVGAGI. The ends were cut back, 2 bases at V and 7 bases at J, with 14 bases in the middle. The CDR3, as DNA: TGTGCCAGCAGTTACCCTGGGGGGGCCGATGAAGCTTTCTTT. Translation: CASSYPGGADEAFF.

This chain joins TRBV14 and TRBJ1-1, with 7 bases fitting TRBD1. In germline, CDR1 is SGHDN, CDR2 FVKESK. CDR3 length equals 14 residues. The ends lost 3 bases at V and 3 bases at J; junction bases unmatched: 4. The CDR3 DNA reads as TGTGCCAGCAGCCACTTAACAGGGGACACTGAAGCTTTCTTT. Encoded protein: CASSHLTGDTEAFF.

This chain uses TRBV7-3 with TRBJ2-2; 11 positions match TRBD2. V lost 4 bases, J lost 4 bases, and 5 bases stayed unmatched. This CDR3 has 16 amino acids. Germline V gene sequence: CDR1 SGHTA, CDR2 FQGTGA. The CDR3 loop reads CASSSGLAGGTGELFF. The DNA for the CDR3 is TGTGCCAGCAGCTCTGGACTAGCGGGTGGCACCGGGGAGCTGTTTTTT.

The chain joins TRBV6-2 or TRBV6-3 to TRBJ2-7, with 8 positions matching TRBD2. The germline V gene encodes CDR1 MNHEY and CDR2 SVGEGT. J lost 0 bases, V lost 8 bases, and 18 bases had no gene match. The CDR3 consists of 18 residues. Here the CDR3 DNA reads TGTGCCAGCCGGACAAATTCGCGGGGGGTACCAAGCTCCTACGAGCAGTACTTC. This translates into CASRTNSRGVPSSYEQYF.

The V gene is TRBV19, the J gene TRBJ2-1, with 12 nucleotides matching TRBD2. There are 18 residues in the CDR3. Looked up from germline, CDR1 is LNHDA and CDR2 is SQIVND (reference sequence). The J segment lost 1 base and the V segment lost 5 bases, leaving 9 bases of the junction unmatched. CDR3 sequence: CASSPGLAGKLSYNEQFF. Written as DNA, the CDR3 is TGTGCCAGTAGTCCCGGACTAGCGGGGAAGTTGTCCTACAATGAGCAGTTCTTC.